These 8 T cell receptor beta chains originate from one sample sequenced in a study of cytomegalovirus exposure and HLA in healthy donors. The PCR contained 60 Vbeta and 13 Jbeta primers. The protocol was immunoSEQ multiplex PCR, while the TCRdb copy is restricted to in-frame clones and leaves out a portion. The table records about 67,000 clones, over 75% of them present only once. What was sequenced was PBMCs. The receptors shown here come from a man aged 40-49 years in good health and CMV-seronegative.

This CDR3 reads CASSLGHLNTEAFF. CDR3 nucleotide sequence: TGTGCCAGCAGCTTAGGGCACCTTAACACTGAAGCTTTCTTT. V gene TRBV7-2 combines with J gene TRBJ1-1; D not certain. Germline-derived CDR1 and CDR2 are SGHTA and FQGNSA. The CDR3 has 14 residues. Trimming left V 1 base short and J 2 bases short, with 8 bases between.

The chain has TRBV7-9 and TRBJ1-2; tentatively, D is TRBD1 (5 bases). V lost 2 bases and J lost 1, with 8 bases in between. The CDR3 totals 14 residues. Germline V gene data show CDR1 as SEHNR and CDR2 as FQNEAQ (reference sequence). The CDR3 reads CASSLRGSNYGYTF. CDR3 sequence (DNA): TGTGCCAGCAGCTTACGGGGGAGTAACTATGGCTACACCTTC.

This chain joins TRBV18 and TRBJ2-5, with a weak D call TRBD1 (5 bases). This CDR3 has 15 residues. Per the germline V gene, CDR1 is KGHSH and CDR2 is LQKENI. Deletions cut 2 bases from V and 5 bases from J, with 15 bases between. The CDR3 here is CASSPGHYLEETQYF. CDR3 nucleotide sequence: TGTGCCAGCTCACCAGGACACTACCTTGAGGAGACCCAGTACTTC.

The rearrangement uses TRBV6-1 and TRBJ1-2, with 8 positions matching TRBD1. The germline CDR1 and CDR2 sequences are MNHNS and SASEGT. The V gene end was trimmed by 7 bases and the J gene end by 5 bases; junction bases not matched to a gene: 6. CDR3 length: 13 residues. The CDR3 sequence is CASTEDRVYGYTF. CDR3 sequence (DNA): TGTGCCAGCACCGAGGACAGGGTTTATGGCTACACCTTC.

V gene TRBV6-5 combines with J gene TRBJ1-5; possible D gene TRBD1, 5 bases. CDR3 length: 13 amino acids. CDR1 MNHEY and CDR2 SVGAGI come from the germline V gene. Trimming removed 0 bases at V and 6 bases at J, with 6 bases between. CDR3 in DNA: TGTGCCAGCAGTTACTCAGGGGTTCAGCCCCAGCATTTT. Amino acid sequence: CASSYSGVQPQHF.

The genes are TRBV7-2 and TRBJ2-1; TRBD2 matches at 13 bases. Looked up from germline, CDR1 is SGHTA and CDR2 is FQGNSA. There are 15 residues in the CDR3. The J segment lost 5 bases and the V segment lost 5 bases, leaving 3 bases of the junction unmatched. CDR3 DNA sequence: TGTGCCAGCAGCCCGGGACTAGCGGGAAACAATGAGCAGTTCTTC. This gives the protein CASSPGLAGNNEQFF.

This clone was seen just once. The chain employs TRBV7-2 and TRBJ2-5; 10 bases agree with TRBD1. Near its end, the DNA agrees better with TRBJ2-7, so the J call may be wrong. The germline V gene has CDR1 SGHTA and CDR2 FQGNSA. The CDR3 runs 15 residues. The CDR3 loop is CASSTTRTGGYEQYF. CDR3 coding DNA: TGTGCCAGCAGCACTACGCGGACAGGGGGGTACGAGCAGTACTTC.

This chain's CDR3 is CASSKSHPGGSQHF. CDR3 nucleotides: TGTGCCAGCAGCAAATCACACCCGGGTGGGAGCCAGCATTTT. The gene calls are TRBV21-1 and TRBJ1-5. TRBV21-1 is reported as a pseudogene. The length of the CDR3 is 14 residues.